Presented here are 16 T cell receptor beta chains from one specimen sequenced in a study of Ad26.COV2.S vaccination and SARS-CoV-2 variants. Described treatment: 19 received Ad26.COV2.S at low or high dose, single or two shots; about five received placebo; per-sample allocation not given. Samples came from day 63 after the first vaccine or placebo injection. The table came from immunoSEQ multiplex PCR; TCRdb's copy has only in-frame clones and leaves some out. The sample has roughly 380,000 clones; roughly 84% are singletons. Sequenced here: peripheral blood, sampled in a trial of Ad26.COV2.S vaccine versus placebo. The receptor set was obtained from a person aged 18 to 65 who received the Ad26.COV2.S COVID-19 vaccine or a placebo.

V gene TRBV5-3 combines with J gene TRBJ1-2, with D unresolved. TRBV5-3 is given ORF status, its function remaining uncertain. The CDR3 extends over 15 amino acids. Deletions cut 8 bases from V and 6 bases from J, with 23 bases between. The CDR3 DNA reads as TGTGCCAGGAACCGGGCCAGGCGACCCGGGAATGGCTACACCTTC. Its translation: CARNRARRPGNGYTF.

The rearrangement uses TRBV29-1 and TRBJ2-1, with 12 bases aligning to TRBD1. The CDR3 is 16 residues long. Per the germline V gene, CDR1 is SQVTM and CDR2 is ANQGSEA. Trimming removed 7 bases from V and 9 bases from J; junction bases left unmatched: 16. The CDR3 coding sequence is TGCAGCGCCTGGGACAGGGGGCTCCGCGGCAGGGGTGAGCAGTTCTTC. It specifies CSAWDRGLRGRGEQFF.

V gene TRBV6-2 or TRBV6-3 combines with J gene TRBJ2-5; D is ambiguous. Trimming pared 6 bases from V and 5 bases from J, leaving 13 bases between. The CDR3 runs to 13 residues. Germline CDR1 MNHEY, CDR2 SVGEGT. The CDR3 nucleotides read TGTGCCAGCAGCTTAAGACAAGGGGAGACCCAGTACTTC. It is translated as CASSLRQGETQYF.

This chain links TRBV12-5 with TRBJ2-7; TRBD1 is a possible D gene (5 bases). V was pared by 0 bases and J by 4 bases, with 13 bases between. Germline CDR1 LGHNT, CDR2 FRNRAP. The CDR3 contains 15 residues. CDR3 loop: CASGLVGAGNYEQYF. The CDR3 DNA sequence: TGTGCTAGTGGTTTGGTAGGGGCAGGGAATTACGAGCAGTACTTC.

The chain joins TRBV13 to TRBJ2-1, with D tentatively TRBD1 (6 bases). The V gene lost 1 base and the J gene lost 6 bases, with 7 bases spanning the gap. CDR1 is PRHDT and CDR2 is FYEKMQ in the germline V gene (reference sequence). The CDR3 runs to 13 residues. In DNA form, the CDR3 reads TGTGCCAGCAGCTTAGCAGGGGCCAATGAGCAGTTCTTC. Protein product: CASSLAGANEQFF.

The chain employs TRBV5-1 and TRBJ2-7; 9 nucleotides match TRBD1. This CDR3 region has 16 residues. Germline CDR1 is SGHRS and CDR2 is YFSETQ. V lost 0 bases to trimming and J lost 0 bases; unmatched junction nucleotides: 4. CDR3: CASSLVGTGNSYEQYF. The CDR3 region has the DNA TGCGCCAGCAGCTTGGTCGGGACAGGGAACTCCTACGAGCAGTACTTC.

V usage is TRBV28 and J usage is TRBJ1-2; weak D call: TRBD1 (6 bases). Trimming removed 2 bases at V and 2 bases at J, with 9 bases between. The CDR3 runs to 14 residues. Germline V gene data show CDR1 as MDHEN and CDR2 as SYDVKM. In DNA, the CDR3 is TGTGCCAGCAGTTTAAAGGGGGGGAACTATGGCTACACCTTC. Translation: CASSLKGGNYGYTF.

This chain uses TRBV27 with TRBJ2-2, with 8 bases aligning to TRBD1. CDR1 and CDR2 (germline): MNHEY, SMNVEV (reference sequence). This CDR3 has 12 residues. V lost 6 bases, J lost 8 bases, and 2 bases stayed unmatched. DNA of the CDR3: TGTGCCAGCAGCCAGGGGGCTGGGGAGCTGTTTTTT. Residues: CASSQGAGELFF.

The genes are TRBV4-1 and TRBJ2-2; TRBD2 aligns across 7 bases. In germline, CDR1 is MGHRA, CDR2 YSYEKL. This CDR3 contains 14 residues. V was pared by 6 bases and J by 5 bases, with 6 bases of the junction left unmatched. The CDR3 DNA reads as TGCGCCAGCAGGCAGCAGGGAGGGACCGGGGAGCTGTTTTTT. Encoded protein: CASRQQGGTGELFF.

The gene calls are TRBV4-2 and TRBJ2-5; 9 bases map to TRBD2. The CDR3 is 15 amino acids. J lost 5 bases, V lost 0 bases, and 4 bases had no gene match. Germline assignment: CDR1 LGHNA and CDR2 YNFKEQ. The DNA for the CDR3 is TGTGCCAGCAGCCAAGAGAGGCTAGCGGGGGAGACCCAGTACTTC. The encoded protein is CASSQERLAGETQYF.

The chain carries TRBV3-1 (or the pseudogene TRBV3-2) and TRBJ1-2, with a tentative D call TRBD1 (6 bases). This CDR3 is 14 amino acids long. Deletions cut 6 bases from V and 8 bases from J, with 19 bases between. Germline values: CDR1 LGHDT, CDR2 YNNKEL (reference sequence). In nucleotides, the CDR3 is TGTGCCAGCAGTACCGGGACACCCGTTCTGGGCTACACCTTC. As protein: CASSTGTPVLGYTF.

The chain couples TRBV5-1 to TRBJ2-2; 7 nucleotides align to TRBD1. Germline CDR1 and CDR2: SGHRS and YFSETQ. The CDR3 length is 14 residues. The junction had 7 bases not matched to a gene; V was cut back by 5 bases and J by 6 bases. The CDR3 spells CASRDPGGSGELFF. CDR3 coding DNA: TGCGCCAGCAGAGATCCAGGGGGTTCCGGGGAGCTGTTTTTT.

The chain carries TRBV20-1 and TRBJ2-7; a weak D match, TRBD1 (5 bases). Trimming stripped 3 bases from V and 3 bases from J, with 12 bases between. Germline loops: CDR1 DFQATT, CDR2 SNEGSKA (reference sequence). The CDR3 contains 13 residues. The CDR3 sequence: CSASVRGGYEQYF. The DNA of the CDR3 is TGCAGTGCTAGTGTTAGGGGCGGCTACGAGCAGTACTTC.

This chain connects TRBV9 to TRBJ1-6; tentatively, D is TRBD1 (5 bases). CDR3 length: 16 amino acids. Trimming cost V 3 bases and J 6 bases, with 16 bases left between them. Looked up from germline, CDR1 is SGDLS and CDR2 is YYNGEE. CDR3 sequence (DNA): TGTGCCAGCAGCGCGCCCGGAGGGGTCGGTAATTCACCCCTCCACTTT. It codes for CASSAPGGVGNSPLHF.

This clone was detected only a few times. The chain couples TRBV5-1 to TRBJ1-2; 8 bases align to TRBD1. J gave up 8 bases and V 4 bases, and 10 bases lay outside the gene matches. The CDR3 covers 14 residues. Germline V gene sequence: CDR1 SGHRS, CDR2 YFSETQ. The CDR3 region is CASSAYGQGEGYTF. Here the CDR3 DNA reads TGCGCCAGCAGCGCATACGGACAGGGAGAGGGCTACACCTTC. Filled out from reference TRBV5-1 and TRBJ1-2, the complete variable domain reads KAGVTQTPRYLIKTRGQQVTLSCSPISGHRSVSWYQQTPGQGLQFLFEYFSETQRNKGNFPGRFSGRQFSNSRSEMNVSTLELGDSALYLCASSAYGQGEGYTFGSGTRLTVV.

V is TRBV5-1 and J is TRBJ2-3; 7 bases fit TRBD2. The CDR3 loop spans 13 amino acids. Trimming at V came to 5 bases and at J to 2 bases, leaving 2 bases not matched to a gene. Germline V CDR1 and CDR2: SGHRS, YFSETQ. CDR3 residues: CASRAGDTDTQYF. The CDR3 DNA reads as TGCGCCAGCAGGGCGGGGGACACAGATACGCAGTATTTT.